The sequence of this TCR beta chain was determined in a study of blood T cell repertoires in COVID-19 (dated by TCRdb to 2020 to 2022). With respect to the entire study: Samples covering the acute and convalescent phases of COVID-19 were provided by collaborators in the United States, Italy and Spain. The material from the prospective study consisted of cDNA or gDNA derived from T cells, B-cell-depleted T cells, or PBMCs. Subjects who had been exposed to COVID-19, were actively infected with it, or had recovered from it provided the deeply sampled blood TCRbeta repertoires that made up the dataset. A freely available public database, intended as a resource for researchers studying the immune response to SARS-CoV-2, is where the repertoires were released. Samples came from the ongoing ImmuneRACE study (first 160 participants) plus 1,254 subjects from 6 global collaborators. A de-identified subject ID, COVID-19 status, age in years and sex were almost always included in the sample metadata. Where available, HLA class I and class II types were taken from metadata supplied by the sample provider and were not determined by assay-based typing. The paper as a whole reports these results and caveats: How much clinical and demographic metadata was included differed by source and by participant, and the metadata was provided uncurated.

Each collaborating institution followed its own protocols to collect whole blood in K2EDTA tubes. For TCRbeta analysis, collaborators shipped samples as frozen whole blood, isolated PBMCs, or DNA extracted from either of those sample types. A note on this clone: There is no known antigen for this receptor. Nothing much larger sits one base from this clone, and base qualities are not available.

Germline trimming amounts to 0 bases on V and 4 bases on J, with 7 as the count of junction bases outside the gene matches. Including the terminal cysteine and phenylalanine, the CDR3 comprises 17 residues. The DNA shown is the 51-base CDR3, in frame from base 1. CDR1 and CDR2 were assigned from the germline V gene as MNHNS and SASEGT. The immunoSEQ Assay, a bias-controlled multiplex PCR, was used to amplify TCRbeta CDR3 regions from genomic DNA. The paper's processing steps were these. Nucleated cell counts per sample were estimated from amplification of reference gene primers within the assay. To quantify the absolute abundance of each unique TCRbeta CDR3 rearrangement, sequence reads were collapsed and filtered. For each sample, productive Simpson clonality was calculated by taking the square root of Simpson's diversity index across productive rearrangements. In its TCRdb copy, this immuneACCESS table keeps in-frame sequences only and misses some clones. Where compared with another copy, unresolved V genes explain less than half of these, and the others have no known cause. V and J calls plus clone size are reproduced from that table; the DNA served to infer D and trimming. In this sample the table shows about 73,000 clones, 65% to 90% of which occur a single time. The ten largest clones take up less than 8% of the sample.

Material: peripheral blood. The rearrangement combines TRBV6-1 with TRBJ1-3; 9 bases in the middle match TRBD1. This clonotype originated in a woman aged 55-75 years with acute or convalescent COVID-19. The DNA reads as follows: TGTGCCAGCAGTGAAGCTTTAACAGGGGGCTTAGGAAACACCATATATTTT. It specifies CASSEALTGGLGNTIYF.